This T cell receptor (beta chain) was captured by sequencing in a study of blood T cell repertoires in COVID-19. Study information: The cDNA or gDNA used as material had been derived from T cells, B-cell-depleted T cells, or PBMCs.

The CDR3 length is 17 residues. Germline CDR1 reads LNHDA; CDR2 reads SQIVND (reference sequence). As to this clone: Germline and junction disagree at one end, which may indicate a read error.

The table came from immunoSEQ multiplex PCR; TCRdb's copy has only in-frame clones and leaves some out. The sample comprises 180,000 or so clones, around 83% of which are singletons, and 0.99% rests with the top ten. Specimen: peripheral blood. The chain carries TRBV19 and TRBJ1-2; 8 bases are shared with TRBD1. The sequence came from a man younger than 30 with acute or convalescent COVID-19. The CDR3, as DNA: TGTGCCAGTACTATAAGGGGACAGGTTTTCTCTCTTTATGGCTACACCTTC. It translates to CASTIRGQVFSLYGYTF.